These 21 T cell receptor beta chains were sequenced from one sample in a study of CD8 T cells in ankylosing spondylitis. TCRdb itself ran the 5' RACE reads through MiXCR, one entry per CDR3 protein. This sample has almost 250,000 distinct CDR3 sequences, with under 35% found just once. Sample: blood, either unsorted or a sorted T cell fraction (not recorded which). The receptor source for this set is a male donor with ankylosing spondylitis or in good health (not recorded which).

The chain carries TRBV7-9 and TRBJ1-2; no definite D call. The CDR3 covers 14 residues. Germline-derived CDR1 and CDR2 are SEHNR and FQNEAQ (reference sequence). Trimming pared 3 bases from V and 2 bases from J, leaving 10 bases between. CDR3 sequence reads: CASSFPRENYGYTF. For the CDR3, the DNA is TGTGCCAGCAGCTTTCCGAGAGAAAACTATGGCTACACCTTC.

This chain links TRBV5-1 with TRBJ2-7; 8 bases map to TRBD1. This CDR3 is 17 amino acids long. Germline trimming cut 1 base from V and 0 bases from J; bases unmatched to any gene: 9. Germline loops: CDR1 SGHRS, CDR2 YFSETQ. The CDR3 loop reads CASSLPAQGAPSYEQYF. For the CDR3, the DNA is TGCGCCAGCAGCTTGCCCGCCCAGGGGGCCCCCTCCTACGAGCAGTACTTC.

The DNA of the CDR3 is TGTGCCAGCAGCTTTCCCCGACGGGGGGGCCTAAGCACAGATACGCAGTATTTT. Amino acids: CASSFPRRGGLSTDTQYF. The chain joins TRBV11-2 to TRBJ2-3; 8 bases map to TRBD2. Per germline, CDR1 SGHAT and CDR2 FQNNGV. J gave up 0 bases and V 3 bases, and 11 bases lay outside the gene matches. The CDR3 runs 18 residues.

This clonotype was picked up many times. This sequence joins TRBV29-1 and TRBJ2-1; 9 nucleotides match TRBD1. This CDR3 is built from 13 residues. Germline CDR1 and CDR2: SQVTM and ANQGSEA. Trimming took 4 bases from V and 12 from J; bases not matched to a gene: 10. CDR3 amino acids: CSVGPGTGFGQFF. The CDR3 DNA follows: TGCAGCGTTGGTCCCGGGACAGGGTTCGGGCAGTTCTTC.

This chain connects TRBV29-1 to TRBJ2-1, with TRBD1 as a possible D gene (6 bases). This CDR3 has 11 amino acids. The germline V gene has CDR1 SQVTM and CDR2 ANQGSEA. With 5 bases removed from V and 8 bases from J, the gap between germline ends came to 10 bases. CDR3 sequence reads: CSVPGVYEQFF. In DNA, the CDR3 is TGCAGCGTTCCAGGGGTTTATGAGCAGTTCTTC.

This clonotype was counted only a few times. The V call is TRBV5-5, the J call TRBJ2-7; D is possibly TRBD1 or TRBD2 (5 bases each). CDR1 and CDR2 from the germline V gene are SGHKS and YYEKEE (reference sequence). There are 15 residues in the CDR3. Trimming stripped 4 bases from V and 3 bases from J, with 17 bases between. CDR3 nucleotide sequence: TGTGCCAGCAGCCCCCAGTGGGACGGATACTACGAGCAGTACTTC. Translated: CASSPQWDGYYEQYF. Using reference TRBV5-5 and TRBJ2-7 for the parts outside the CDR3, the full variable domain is DAGVTQSPTHLIKTRGQQVTLRCSPISGHKSVSWYQQVLGQGPQFIFQYYEKEERGRGNFPDRFSARQFPNYSSELNVNALLLGDSALYLCASSPQWDGYYEQYFGPGTRLTVT.

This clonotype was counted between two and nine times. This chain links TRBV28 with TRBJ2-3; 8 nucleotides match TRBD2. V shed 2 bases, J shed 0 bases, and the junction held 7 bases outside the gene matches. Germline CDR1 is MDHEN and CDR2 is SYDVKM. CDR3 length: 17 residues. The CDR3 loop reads CASSLGGGTISTDTQYF. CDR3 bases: TGTGCCAGCAGTTTAGGCGGGGGGACAATTAGCACAGATACGCAGTATTTT.

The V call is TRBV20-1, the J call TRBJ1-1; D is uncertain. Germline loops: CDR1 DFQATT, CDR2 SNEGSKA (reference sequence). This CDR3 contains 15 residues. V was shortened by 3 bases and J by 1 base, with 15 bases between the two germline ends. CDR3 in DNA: TGCAGTGCTAGTTTAATTAAGGAAAAGAACACTGAAGCTTTCTTT. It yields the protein CSASLIKEKNTEAFF.

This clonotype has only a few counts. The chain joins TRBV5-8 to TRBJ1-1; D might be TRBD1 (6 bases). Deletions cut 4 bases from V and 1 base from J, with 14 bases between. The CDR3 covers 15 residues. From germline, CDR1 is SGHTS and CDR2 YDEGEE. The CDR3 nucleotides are TGTGCCAGCAGCACTACAGGGTATTCGAACACTGAAGCTTTCTTT. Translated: CASSTTGYSNTEAFF.

This chain's CDR3 is CSARSLTLNYEQYF. Written as DNA, the CDR3 is TGCAGTGCTAGATCCTTGACCTTAAACTACGAGCAGTACTTC. The rearrangement joins TRBV20-1 to TRBJ2-7; D is unresolved. This CDR3 region has 14 residues. V was cut by 2 bases and J by 3 bases, with 14 bases left in between. Germline CDR1 reads DFQATT; CDR2 reads SNEGSKA (reference sequence).

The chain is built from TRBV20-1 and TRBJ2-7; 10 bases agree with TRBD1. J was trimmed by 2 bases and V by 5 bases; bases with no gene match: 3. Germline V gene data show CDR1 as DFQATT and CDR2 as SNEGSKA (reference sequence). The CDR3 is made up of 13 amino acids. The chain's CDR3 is CSAGGQGTYEQYF. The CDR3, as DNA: TGCAGTGCTGGGGGACAGGGGACCTACGAGCAGTACTTC.

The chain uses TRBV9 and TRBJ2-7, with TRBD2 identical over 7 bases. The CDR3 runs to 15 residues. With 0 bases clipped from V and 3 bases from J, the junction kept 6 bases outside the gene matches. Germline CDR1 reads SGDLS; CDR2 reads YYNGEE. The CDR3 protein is CASSVGGGTVYEQYF. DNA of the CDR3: TGTGCCAGCAGCGTAGGGGGGGGGACCGTCTACGAGCAGTACTTC.

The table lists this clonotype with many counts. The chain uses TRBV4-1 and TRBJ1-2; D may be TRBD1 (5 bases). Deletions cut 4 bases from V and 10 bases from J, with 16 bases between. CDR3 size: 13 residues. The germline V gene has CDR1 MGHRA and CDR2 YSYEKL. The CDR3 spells CASSPPYEGTYTF. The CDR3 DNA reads TGCGCCAGCAGCCCCCCTTACGAGGGGACCTACACCTTC.

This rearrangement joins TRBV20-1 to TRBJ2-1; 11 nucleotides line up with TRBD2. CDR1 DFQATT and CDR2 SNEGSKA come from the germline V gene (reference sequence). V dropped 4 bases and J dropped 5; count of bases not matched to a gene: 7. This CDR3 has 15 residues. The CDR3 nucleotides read TGCAGTGCTACCTTAGCGGGGGGGCTGAACAATGAGCAGTTCTTC. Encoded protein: CSATLAGGLNNEQFF.

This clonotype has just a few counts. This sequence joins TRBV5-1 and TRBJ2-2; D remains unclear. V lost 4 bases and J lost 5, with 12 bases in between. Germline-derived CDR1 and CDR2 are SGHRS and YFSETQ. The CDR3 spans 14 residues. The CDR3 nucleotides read TGCGCCAGCAGCGAAGCTCCTATGACCGGGGAGCTGTTTTTT. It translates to CASSEAPMTGELFF. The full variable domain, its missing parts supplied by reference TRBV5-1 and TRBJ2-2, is KAGVTQTPRYLIKTRGQQVTLSCSPISGHRSVSWYQQTPGQGLQFLFEYFSETQRNKGNFPGRFSGRQFSNSRSEMNVSTLELGDSALYLCASSEAPMTGELFFGEGSRLTVL.

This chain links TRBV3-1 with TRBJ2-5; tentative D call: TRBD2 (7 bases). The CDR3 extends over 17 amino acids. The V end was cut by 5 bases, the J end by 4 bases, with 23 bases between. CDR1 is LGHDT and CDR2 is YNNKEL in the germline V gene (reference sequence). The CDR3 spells CASSYALDRRGGETQYF. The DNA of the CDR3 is TGTGCCAGCAGCTACGCACTGGATAGGAGGGGGGGAGAGACCCAGTACTTC.

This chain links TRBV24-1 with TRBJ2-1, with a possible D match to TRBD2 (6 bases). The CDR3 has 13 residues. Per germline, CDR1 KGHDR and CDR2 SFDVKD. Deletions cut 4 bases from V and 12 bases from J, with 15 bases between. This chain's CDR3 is CATSDPGELGQFF. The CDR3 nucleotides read TGTGCCACCAGTGACCCGGGAGAGCTAGGGCAGTTCTTC.

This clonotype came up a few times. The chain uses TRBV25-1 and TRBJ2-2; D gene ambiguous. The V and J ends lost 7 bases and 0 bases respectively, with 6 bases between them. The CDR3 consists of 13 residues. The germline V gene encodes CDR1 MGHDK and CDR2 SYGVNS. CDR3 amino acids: CASMGTNTGELFF. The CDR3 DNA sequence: TGTGCCAGCATGGGAACGAACACCGGGGAGCTGTTTTTT.

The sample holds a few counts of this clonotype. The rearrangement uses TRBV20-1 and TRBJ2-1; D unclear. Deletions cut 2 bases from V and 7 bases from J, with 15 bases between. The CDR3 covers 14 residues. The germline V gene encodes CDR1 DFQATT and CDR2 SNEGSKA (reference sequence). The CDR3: CSARFRTIRNEQFF. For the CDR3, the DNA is TGCAGTGCTAGATTTCGGACCATCCGGAATGAGCAGTTCTTC.

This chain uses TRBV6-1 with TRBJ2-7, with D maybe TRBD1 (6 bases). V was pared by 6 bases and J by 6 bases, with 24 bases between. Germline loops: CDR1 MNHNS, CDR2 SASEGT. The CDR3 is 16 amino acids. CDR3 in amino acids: CASSRVGGDPLVEQYF. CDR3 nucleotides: TGTGCCAGCAGCCGGGTAGGGGGAGACCCACTGGTCGAGCAGTACTTC.

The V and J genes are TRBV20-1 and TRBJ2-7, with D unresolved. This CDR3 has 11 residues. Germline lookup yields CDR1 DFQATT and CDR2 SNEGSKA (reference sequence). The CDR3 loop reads CRPHGPAEQYF. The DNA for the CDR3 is TGCAGGCCTCACGGGCCAGCTGAGCAGTACTTC.